One sample yielded the 28 T cell receptor beta chains listed below, sequenced in a study of shared clonotypes between healthy human individuals. This table comes from immunoSEQ multiplex PCR, and its TCRdb copy is limited to in-frame clones, with some not included. The table shows about 2.2 million clones, with about 93% occurring only once. Positive CCR7 selection of CD45RO-negative cells yielded the naive CD8 cells, and terminally differentiated effector memory CD45RA+ cells were excluded. Sequencing was performed on naive CD8+ T cells from PBMCs. All receptors derive from a man younger than 35 in good health. Some clones in this sample may be carry-over from other donors' samples.

This clone was seen a single time. The rearrangement links TRBV7-9 to TRBJ2-5, with D possibly TRBD1 on 5 matching bases. The CDR3 consists of 16 residues. The germline V gene has CDR1 SEHNR and CDR2 FQNEAQ (reference sequence). The germline V and J ends were trimmed by 3 bases and 1 base, with 15 bases remaining between them. The CDR3 spells CASSFPASGPQETQYF. The CDR3, as DNA: TGTGCCAGCAGCTTTCCCGCGTCAGGGCCCCAAGAGACCCAGTACTTC.

The chain uses TRBV15 and TRBJ2-5; D may be TRBD1 (7 bases). There are 13 residues in the CDR3. Germline V gene lookup returns CDR1 LNHNV and CDR2 YYDKDF (reference sequence). The germline V and J ends were trimmed by 9 bases and 2 bases, with 13 bases remaining between them. The CDR3 nucleotides are TGTGCCACGCGGGACAGATCGCAAGAGACCCAGTACTTC. Translation gives CATRDRSQETQYF.

This clone was recorded only once. The sample carries other DNA sequences with the same CDR3. CDR3 sequence reads: CASSLGGRLYEQYF. CDR3 sequence (DNA): TGTGCCAGCAGCTTAGGTGGGCGGCTGTACGAGCAGTACTTC. The chain is built from TRBV7-9 and TRBJ2-7, with D unclear. The CDR3 covers 14 residues. The germline V and J ends were trimmed by 1 base and 4 bases, with 11 bases remaining between them. Germline V gene lookup returns CDR1 SEHNR and CDR2 FQNEAQ (reference sequence).

The rearrangement uses TRBV27 and TRBJ2-7, with D perhaps TRBD1 (5 bases). CDR3 size: 16 residues. Trimming shortened V by 0 bases and J by 5 bases, and 17 bases separated the two germline ends. Germline V gives CDR1 MNHEY, CDR2 SMNVEV (reference sequence). The CDR3 loop reads CASSLSAGYFNDEQYF. The CDR3 bases are TGTGCCAGCAGTTTATCGGCAGGGTATTTTAACGACGAGCAGTACTTC.

The sample holds one count of this clone. The V gene is TRBV5-6, the J gene TRBJ1-5; D gene ambiguous. Trimming shortened V by 4 bases and J by 9 bases, and 17 bases separated the two germline ends. Germline CDR1 reads SGHDT; CDR2 reads YYEEEE. The CDR3 totals 14 residues. CDR3 sequence reads: CASSDGLVQGPQHF. In nucleotides, the CDR3 is TGTGCCAGCAGCGATGGATTGGTCCAAGGGCCCCAGCATTTT.

The CDR3 DNA is TGTGCCAGCAGCTTATTAGGGACAGTCGGGAATGAGCAGTTCTTC. Translation gives CASSLLGTVGNEQFF. This chain joins TRBV7-3 and TRBJ2-1, with 7 bases aligning to TRBD1. This CDR3 is 15 amino acids long. V dropped 2 bases and J dropped 7; count of bases not matched to a gene: 8. CDR1 is SGHTA, CDR2 FQGTGA, per germline.

The genes are TRBV10-2 and TRBJ2-2; 9 bases agree with TRBD1. The CDR3 totals 15 residues. Germline V gene lookup returns CDR1 WSHSY and CDR2 SAAADI. V was clipped by 7 bases and J by 3 bases; unmatched bases: 6. CDR3: CASTGQGKDTGELFF. The CDR3 coding sequence is TGCGCCAGCACCGGACAGGGGAAAGACACCGGGGAGCTGTTTTTT.

The chain couples TRBV29-1 to TRBJ2-3, with D possibly matching TRBD1 (6 bases). The CDR3 has 14 amino acids. V lost 4 bases to trimming and J lost 3 bases, with 14 bases between them. Germline CDR1 reads SQVTM; CDR2 reads ANQGSEA. In nucleotides, the CDR3 is TGCAGCGTTGCGGGACATATGGGGACAGATACGCAGTATTTT. Residues: CSVAGHMGTDTQYF.

This chain joins TRBV11-2 and TRBJ2-2; no clear D gene. CDR1 and CDR2 (germline): SGHAT, FQNNGV. The ends were cut back, 0 bases at V and 4 bases at J, with 15 bases in the middle. There are 17 residues in the CDR3. In DNA, the CDR3 is TGTGCCAGCAGCTTAGATCGTAGGGAAGAAGGCACCGGGGAGCTGTTTTTT. Residues: CASSLDRREEGTGELFF.

The CDR3 loop reads CASSLRQGKPYEQYF. The CDR3 nucleotides are TGTGCCAGCAGTTTAAGACAGGGGAAACCCTACGAGCAGTACTTC. The rearrangement links TRBV27 to TRBJ2-7; 8 bases match TRBD1. Germline lookup yields CDR1 MNHEY and CDR2 SMNVEV (reference sequence). V was clipped by 2 bases and J by 2 bases; unmatched bases: 5. The CDR3 runs 15 residues.

In its sample, this clone was seen once. The genes are TRBV19 and TRBJ1-5; D is undetermined. The ends were cut back, 5 bases at V and 4 bases at J, with 6 bases in the middle. CDR3 length: 12 amino acids. Germline V gene lookup returns CDR1 LNHDA and CDR2 SQIVND (reference sequence). The chain's CDR3 is CASSARNQPQHF. For the CDR3, the DNA is TGTGCCAGTAGTGCCAGAAATCAGCCCCAGCATTTT.

The chain links TRBV7-3 to TRBJ2-2; no definite D call. Trimming removed 5 bases from V and 7 bases from J, with 11 bases in between. Germline values: CDR1 SGHTA, CDR2 FQGTGA. The CDR3 covers 13 residues. CDR3 in DNA: TGTGCCAGCAGCCCGAAGGGCGGCGGGGAGCTGTTTTTT. Translating gives CASSPKGGGELFF.

The chain uses TRBV6-6 and TRBJ2-3; unclear D gene. Germline-derived CDR1 and CDR2 are MNHNY and SVGAGI (reference sequence). Trimming took 2 bases from V and 0 from J, leaving 9 bases between them. This CDR3 has 15 amino acids. DNA of the CDR3: TGTGCCAGCAGTTACGCAGCCTCTAGCACAGATACGCAGTATTTT. Encoded protein: CASSYAASSTDTQYF.

This rearrangement joins TRBV11-2 to TRBJ2-3, with 7 positions matching TRBD1. The J segment lost 10 bases and the V segment lost 7 bases, leaving 14 bases of the junction unmatched. CDR3 length equals 14 residues. Germline CDR1 and CDR2: SGHAT and FQNNGV. CDR3 DNA sequence: TGTGCCAGCAACAACAGACAGGGCTTGGCACCGCAGTATTTT. It codes for CASNNRQGLAPQYF.

The rearrangement joins TRBV9 to TRBJ1-2; D is possibly TRBD1 (5 bases). The CDR3 has 14 residues. Looked up from germline, CDR1 is SGDLS and CDR2 is YYNGEE. The V gene lost 1 base and the J gene lost 9 bases, with 16 bases spanning the gap. In DNA, the CDR3 is TGTGCCAGCAGCGTATCAGGGACGACCGGCAGCTACACCTTC. This sequence encodes CASSVSGTTGSYTF.

For this clone: Other nucleotide sequences from this sample produce the same CDR3. The chain uses TRBV6-1 and TRBJ1-1; TRBD1 matches 7 bases. With 6 bases clipped from V and 4 bases from J, the junction kept 8 bases outside the gene matches. CDR1 is MNHNS and CDR2 is SASEGT in the germline V gene. This CDR3 spans 14 amino acids. The CDR3 DNA reads TGTGCCAGCAGAACCACAGGGGTGGGCACTGAAGCTTTCTTT. It yields the protein CASRTTGVGTEAFF.

The chain links TRBV10-3 to TRBJ1-1, with 7 nucleotides matching TRBD1. V lost 10 bases and J lost 0; bases outside the gene matches: 5. CDR1 and CDR2 from the germline V gene are ENHRY and SYGVKD. The CDR3 extends over 13 amino acids. CDR3 DNA: TGTGCCACGGCCGGGACAGTGAACACTGAAGCTTTCTTT. It encodes CATAGTVNTEAFF.

The chain recombines TRBV4-1 with TRBJ2-1, with a possible D match to TRBD2 (6 bases). Germline V gene lookup returns CDR1 MGHRA and CDR2 YSYEKL. Trimming left V 0 bases short and J 5 bases short, with 11 bases between. This CDR3 is built from 15 residues. The CDR3 reads CASSQERGTNNEQFF. CDR3 DNA sequence: TGCGCCAGCAGCCAAGAGCGGGGAACGAACAATGAGCAGTTCTTC.

In regard to this clone: The identical CDR3 is also encoded by other nucleotide sequences in the sample. This chain links TRBV27 with TRBJ2-5; D gene uncertain. V was trimmed by 2 bases and J by 5 bases, leaving 9 bases between them. The CDR3 has 13 residues. Germline V gene lookup returns CDR1 MNHEY and CDR2 SMNVEV (reference sequence). The CDR3 spells CASSLGVRETQYF. The CDR3 coding sequence is TGTGCCAGCAGTTTAGGGGTTCGGGAGACCCAGTACTTC.

In this sample, this clone turned up a few times. Written as DNA, the CDR3 is TGTGCCAGCAGCCACGGGAAGGATAATGAAAAACTGTTTTTT. Its protein is CASSHGKDNEKLFF. The V and J genes are TRBV7-9 and TRBJ1-4, with D unclear. CDR1 is SEHNR and CDR2 is FQNEAQ in the germline V gene (reference sequence). V was clipped by 5 bases and J by 4 bases, with 11 bases between them. This CDR3 region has 14 residues.

The rearrangement uses TRBV25-1 and TRBJ2-1, with 14 bases that match TRBD2. Germline CDR1 is MGHDK and CDR2 is SYGVNS. Trimming removed 6 bases from V and 14 bases from J; junction bases left unmatched: 6. The CDR3 is 13 amino acids. The CDR3 coding sequence is TGTGCCAGCAGCCCGGGACTAGCGGGAGAGAAGTTCTTC. Protein product: CASSPGLAGEKFF.

The V call is TRBV25-1, the J call TRBJ2-7, with D possibly being TRBD1 or TRBD2 (5 bases each). The CDR3 length is 14 residues. V was clipped by 7 bases and J by 2 bases, with 15 bases between them. Germline V gene data show CDR1 as MGHDK and CDR2 as SYGVNS. The CDR3, as DNA: TGTGCCAGCACCCAAGGGACGGCCACCTACGAGCAGTACTTC. Protein product: CASTQGTATYEQYF.

This clone was observed a few times. The V and J genes are TRBV6-1 and TRBJ1-5; 8 bases map to TRBD1. V was clipped by 6 bases and J by 6 bases; unmatched bases: 10. The CDR3 extends over 15 amino acids. The germline gives CDR1 MNHNS, CDR2 SASEGT. DNA for the CDR3: TGTGCCAGCAGAACCGGGACAGGCTACCCTCAGCCCCAGCATTTT. The encoded protein is CASRTGTGYPQPQHF.

The V and J genes are TRBV7-7 and TRBJ1-1; D remains ambiguous. The CDR3 runs to 13 residues. The germline V and J ends were trimmed by 11 bases and 1 base, with 14 bases remaining between them. The V gene's germline CDR1 is SSHAT and CDR2 FNYEAQ (reference sequence). The CDR3 nucleotides are TGTGCCGTTCGAACCCCACCGAACACTGAAGCTTTCTTT. It is translated as CAVRTPPNTEAFF.

The J gene is TRBJ2-1, the V gene TRBV9, with 10 bases matching TRBD2. The germline gives CDR1 SGDLS, CDR2 YYNGEE. V was clipped by 4 bases and J by 8 bases; unmatched bases: 12. The CDR3 totals 16 residues. CDR3 sequence: CASSTSGLAAVHEQFF. DNA of the CDR3: TGTGCCAGCAGCACCAGTGGACTAGCGGCGGTTCATGAGCAGTTCTTC.

This chain joins TRBV5-4 and TRBJ2-2; perhaps D is TRBD1 or TRBD2 (5 bases each). V was shortened by 6 bases and J by 6 bases, with 18 bases between the two germline ends. The CDR3 spans 15 residues. CDR1 is SGHNT and CDR2 is YYREEE in the germline V gene (reference sequence). The CDR3 sequence is CASTERGAEPGELFF. The CDR3 DNA sequence: TGTGCCAGCACCGAAAGAGGGGCAGAGCCCGGGGAGCTGTTTTTT.

Worth noting for this clone: Distinct nucleotide sequences in the sample also encode this CDR3. The gene calls are TRBV9 and TRBJ2-3, with TRBD2 matching over 11 bases. The germline gives CDR1 SGDLS, CDR2 YYNGEE. Losses at the gene ends were 0 bases for V and 2 bases for J; bases not matched to a gene: 2. This CDR3 is 16 amino acids long. The CDR3 sequence is CASSVGLAGITDTQYF. As DNA, the CDR3 is TGTGCCAGCAGCGTAGGACTAGCGGGGATCACAGATACGCAGTATTTT.

This sequence joins TRBV2 and TRBJ1-1; tentative D call: TRBD1 (5 bases). Germline loops: CDR1 SNHLY, CDR2 FYNNEI. The V end was cut by 6 bases, the J end by 5 bases, with 13 bases between. The CDR3 is 13 residues long. The CDR3 loop reads CASREGRLTEAFF. CDR3 DNA: TGTGCCAGCAGAGAGGGACGTCTAACTGAAGCTTTCTTT.